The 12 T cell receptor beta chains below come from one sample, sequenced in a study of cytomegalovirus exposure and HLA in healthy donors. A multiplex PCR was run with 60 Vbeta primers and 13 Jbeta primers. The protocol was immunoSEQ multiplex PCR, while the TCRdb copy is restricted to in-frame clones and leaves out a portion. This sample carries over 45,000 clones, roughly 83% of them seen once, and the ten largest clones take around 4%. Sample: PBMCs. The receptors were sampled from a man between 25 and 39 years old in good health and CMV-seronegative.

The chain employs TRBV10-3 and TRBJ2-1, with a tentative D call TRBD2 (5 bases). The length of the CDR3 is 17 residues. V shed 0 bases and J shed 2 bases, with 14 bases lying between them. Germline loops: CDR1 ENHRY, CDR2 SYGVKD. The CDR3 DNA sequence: TGTGCCATCAGTGAGTCTGACTATACGAATGCCTACAATGAGCAGTTCTTC. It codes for CAISESDYTNAYNEQFF.

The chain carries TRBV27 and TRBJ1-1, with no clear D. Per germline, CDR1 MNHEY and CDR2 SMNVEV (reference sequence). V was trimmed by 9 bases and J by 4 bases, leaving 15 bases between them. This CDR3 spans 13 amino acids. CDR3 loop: CASSGVFGTEAFF. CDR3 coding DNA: TGTGCCAGTTCCGGGGTGTTTGGCACTGAAGCTTTCTTT.

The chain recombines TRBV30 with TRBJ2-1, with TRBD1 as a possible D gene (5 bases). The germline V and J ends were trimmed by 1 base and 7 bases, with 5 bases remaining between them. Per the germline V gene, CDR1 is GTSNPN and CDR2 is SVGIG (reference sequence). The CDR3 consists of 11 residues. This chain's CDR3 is CAWSEGNEQFF. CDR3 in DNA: TGTGCCTGGAGTGAGGGGAATGAGCAGTTCTTC. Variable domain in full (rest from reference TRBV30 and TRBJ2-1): SQTIHQWPATLVQPVGSPLSLECTVEGTSNPNLYWYRQAAGRGLQLLFYSVGIGQISSEVPQNLSASRPQDRQFILSSKKLLLSDSGFYLCAWSEGNEQFFGPGTRLTVL.

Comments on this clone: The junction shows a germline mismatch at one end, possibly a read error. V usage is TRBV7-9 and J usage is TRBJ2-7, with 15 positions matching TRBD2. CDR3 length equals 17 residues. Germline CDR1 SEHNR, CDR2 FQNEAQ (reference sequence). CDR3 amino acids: CSSSPGLAGGFSYEQYF. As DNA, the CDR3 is TGTTCCAGCAGCCCGGGACTAGCGGGAGGTTTCTCCTACGAGCAGTACTTC.

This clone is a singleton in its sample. In nucleotides, the CDR3 is TGTGCCTGGAACCCACCCCAGGGAGGCGCGAATGAAAAACTGTTTTTT. Residues: CAWNPPQGGANEKLFF. The chain is built from TRBV30 and TRBJ1-4; D might be TRBD1 (5 bases). Germline V CDR1 and CDR2: GTSNPN, SVGIG (reference sequence). This CDR3 has 16 amino acids. Trimming removed 4 bases at V and 5 bases at J, with 20 bases between. The whole variable domain, remainder taken from reference TRBV30 and TRBJ1-4, is SQTIHQWPATLVQPVGSPLSLECTVEGTSNPNLYWYRQAAGRGLQLLFYSVGIGQISSEVPQNLSASRPQDRQFILSSKKLLLSDSGFYLCAWNPPQGGANEKLFFGSGTQLSVL.

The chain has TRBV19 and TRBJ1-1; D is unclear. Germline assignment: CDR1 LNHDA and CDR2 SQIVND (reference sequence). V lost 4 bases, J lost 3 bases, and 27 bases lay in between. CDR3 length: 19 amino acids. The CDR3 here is CASSTYSIGRSKEDTEAFF. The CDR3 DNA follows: TGTGCCAGTAGTACTTACTCCATCGGCCGTTCCAAAGAGGACACTGAAGCTTTCTTT.

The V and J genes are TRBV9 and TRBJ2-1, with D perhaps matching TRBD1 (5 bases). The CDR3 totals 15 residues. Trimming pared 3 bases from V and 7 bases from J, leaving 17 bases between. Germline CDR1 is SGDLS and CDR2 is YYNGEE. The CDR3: CASSARQSSENEQFF. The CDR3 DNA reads TGTGCCAGCAGCGCTAGACAGAGCTCAGAGAATGAGCAGTTCTTC.

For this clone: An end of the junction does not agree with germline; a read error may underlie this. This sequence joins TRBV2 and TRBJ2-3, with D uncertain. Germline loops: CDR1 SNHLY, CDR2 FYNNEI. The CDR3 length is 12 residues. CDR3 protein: CASTERGDTQYF. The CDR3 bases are TGCGCCAGCACTGAACGAGGAGATACGCAGTATTTT.

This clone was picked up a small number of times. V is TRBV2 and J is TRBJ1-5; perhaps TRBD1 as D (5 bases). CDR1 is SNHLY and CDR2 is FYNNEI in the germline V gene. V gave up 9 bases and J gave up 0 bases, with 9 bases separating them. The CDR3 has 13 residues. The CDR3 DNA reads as TGTGCCAGTCAACAGGATAGCAATCAGCCCCAGCATTTT. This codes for CASQQDSNQPQHF.

For the CDR3, the DNA is TGTGCCAGCAGCCCCTCGACCAGCGGCTATTACGAGCAGTACTTC. Its translation is CASSPSTSGYYEQYF. The chain employs TRBV9 and TRBJ2-7; D might be TRBD2 (5 bases). Trimming shortened V by 4 bases and J by 4 bases, and 18 bases separated the two germline ends. Germline lookup yields CDR1 SGDLS and CDR2 YYNGEE. CDR3 length: 15 amino acids. Full variable domain (rest looked up from reference TRBV9 and TRBJ2-7): DSGVTQTPKHLITATGQRVTLRCSPRSGDLSVYWYQQSLDQGLQFLIQYYNGEERAKGNILERFSAQQFPDLHSELNLSSLELGDSALYFCASSPSTSGYYEQYFGPGTRLTVT.

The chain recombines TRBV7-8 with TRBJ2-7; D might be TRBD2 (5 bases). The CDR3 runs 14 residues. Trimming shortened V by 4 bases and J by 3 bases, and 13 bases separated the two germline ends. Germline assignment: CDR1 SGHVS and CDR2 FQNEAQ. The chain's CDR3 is CASSSEGPDYEQYF. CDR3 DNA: TGTGCCAGCAGCTCCGAGGGCCCTGACTACGAGCAGTACTTC.

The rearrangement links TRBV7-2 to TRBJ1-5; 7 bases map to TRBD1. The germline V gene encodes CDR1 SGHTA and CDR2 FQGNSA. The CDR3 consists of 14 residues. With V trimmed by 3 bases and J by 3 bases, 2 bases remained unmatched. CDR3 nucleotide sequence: TGTGCCAGCAGCTTGGGACAGTTCAATCAGCCCCAGCATTTT. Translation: CASSLGQFNQPQHF.